The T cell receptor (beta chain) described here comes from a study of blood T cell repertoires in COVID-19. Study-wide context: Samples of COVID-19 (acute and convalescent) were obtained from the United States, Italy and Spain.

Germline CDR1 reads MGHRA; CDR2 reads YSYEKL. The CDR3 has 18 amino acids. V lost 0 bases to trimming and J lost 2 bases; unmatched junction nucleotides: 7. In the study's own analysis: How many nucleated cells were present was estimated from reference gene primer amplification. Sequencing used immunoSEQ multiplex PCR; TCRdb keeps in-frame clones, though not all of them. That table gives V, J and clone size, and the DNA gave D and trimming. The profile shows 150,000 or so clones, over 75% of them singletons. The receptor's source is a woman aged 50 to 60 who had recovered from COVID-19. Source material: PBMCs or T cells enriched from blood (not recorded which). V usage is TRBV4-1 and J usage is TRBJ2-4; TRBD2 agrees at 10 bases. The chain's CDR3 is CASSQEGGTSASKNIQYF. DNA for the CDR3: TGCGCCAGCAGCCAAGAGGGCGGGACTAGCGCTTCCAAAAACATTCAGTACTTC.